This is a list of T cell receptor beta chains from one sample in a study of blood T cell repertoires in COVID-19. The method was immunoSEQ multiplex PCR; TCRdb's version includes in-frame clones alone and lacks a portion of them. The repertoire holds over 95,000 clones, with 65% to 85% as singletons. Sequencing input: peripheral blood. The receptors originated from a man aged 65 to 85 with active or convalescent COVID-19. CDR3s include the opening cysteine and the closing phenylalanine or tryptophan. The order of the fields is CDR3 length, V gene, clone size, J gene, D gene, CDR3 DNA, CDR3 protein. A D gene is named only where the DNA matches it firmly. Clone size is given for some rows only: seen once, a few or many times, or a class if the clone is expanded.

>17|TRBV5-1|few|TRBJ1-6|TRBD1
TGCGCCAGCAGCTTGGAGGCAGGGGGCACCTATAATTCACCCCTCCACTTT
CASSLEAGGTYNSPLHF
>16|TRBV7-2|NA|TRBJ1-2|NA
TGTGCCAGCAGCTTAGCGTCGGGCAGGGGAAATGGTGGCTACACCTTC
CASSLASGRGNGGYTF
>13|TRBV30|NA|TRBJ1-1|NA
TGTGCCTGGAGTGCAGGGAATAGAGGTGAAGCTTTCTTT
CAWSAGNRGEAFF
>13|TRBV30|NA|TRBJ1-5|NA
TGTGCCTGGAGTCCTGAGAGCAATCAGCCCCAGCATTTT
CAWSPESNQPQHF
>14|TRBV28|NA|TRBJ1-1|NA
TGTGCCAGCAGTTCTGGGGCCCGGAGAACTGAAGCTTTCTTT
CASSSGARRTEAFF
>14|TRBV2|NA|TRBJ2-7|TRBD1
TGTGCCAGCAGTGTGAGAGGACAGGGAATCGAGCAGTACTTC
CASSVRGQGIEQYF
>16|TRBV28|NA|TRBJ2-7|TRBD2
TGTGCCAGCAGTCCCATCCTCGGGACTAGCTCCTACGAGCAGTACTTC
CASSPILGTSSYEQYF
>13|TRBV7-2|NA|TRBJ2-4|NA
TGTGCCAGCTCGGGACAACCCAAAAACATTCAGTACTTC
CASSGQPKNIQYF
>15|TRBV3-1/TRBV3-2|NA|TRBJ2-1|TRBD1
TGTGCCAGCAGCCCGGGACAGGGGTCCTACAATGAGCAGTTCTTC
CASSPGQGSYNEQFF
>12|TRBV24-1|NA|TRBJ2-1|TRBD1
TGTGCCACCAGTGGACAGGGAGTGGGGGAGTTCTTC
CATSGQGVGEFF
>15|TRBV5-8|NA|TRBJ2-7|NA
TGTGCCAGCAGCTTAAGGCCCGGGTCCCCCTACGAGCAGTACTTC
CASSLRPGSPYEQYF
>15|TRBV2|few|TRBJ2-1|NA
TGTGCCAGCAGTGGGGGGGACTTCTCCTACAATGAGCAGTTCTTC
CASSGGDFSYNEQFF
>11|TRBV7-6|NA|TRBJ2-5|NA
TGTGCCAGCAGCAAACTGGAGACCCAGTACTTC
CASSKLETQYF
>15|TRBV5-1|once|TRBJ1-2|NA
TGCGCCAGCAGCTTCGACACAGGGAATATCTATGGCTACACCTTC
CASSFDTGNIYGYTF
>15|TRBV6-1|NA|TRBJ2-5|TRBD1
TGTGCCAGCAGTCTACGGGACAGGAACCAAGAGACCCAGTACTTC
CASSLRDRNQETQYF
>15|TRBV7-9|NA|TRBJ1-2|TRBD1
TGTGCCAGCAGCCCGGGACAGGGTTATCACTATGGCTACACCTTC
CASSPGQGYHYGYTF
>13|TRBV29-1|NA|TRBJ2-3|NA
TGCAGCGTTATCAGGGGCAGCACAGATACGCAGTATTTT
CSVIRGSTDTQYF
>16|TRBV21-1|NA|TRBJ1-5|NA
TGTGCCAGCAGCCTACTACCGCTTACCGTCGATCAGCCCCAGCATTTT
CASSLLPLTVDQPQHF
>16|TRBV6-6|NA|TRBJ1-4|TRBD1
TGTGCCAGCAGTTACCCGGACAGGGGATCGGGCGAAAAACTGTTTTTT
CASSYPDRGSGEKLFF
>14|TRBV7-3|NA|TRBJ2-3|NA
TGTGCCAGCAGCTTAGCAGGGGTGGCAGATACGCAGTATTTT
CASSLAGVADTQYF
>15|TRBV5-1|NA|TRBJ2-1|NA
TGCGCCAGCAGAGGGGCGGGGGCTTCCTACAATGAGCAGTTCTTC
CASRGAGASYNEQFF
>14|TRBV5-1|few|TRBJ1-4|NA
TGCGCCAGCAGCTTGCAAGGGGTTGATGAAAAACTGTTTTTT
CASSLQGVDEKLFF
>13|TRBV2|NA|TRBJ2-3|TRBD1
TGTGCCAGCGGGACAGGAAGCACAGATACGCAGTATTTT
CASGTGSTDTQYF
>15|TRBV5-6|NA|TRBJ2-2|TRBD2
TGTGCCAGCACCCTCCCCGGGGAGGGGACCGGGGAGCTGTTTTTT
CASTLPGEGTGELFF
>13|TRBV6-5|NA|TRBJ1-6|NA
TGTGCCAGCAGTTACTCGACTGATTCACCCCTCCACTTT
CASSYSTDSPLHF
>13|TRBV5-1|NA|TRBJ2-5|NA
TGCGCCAGCAGCTTTAGCCAGCAAGAGACCCAGTACTTC
CASSFSQQETQYF
>13|TRBV7-8|NA|TRBJ2-7|NA
TGTGCCAGCAGCTCCAGGGAAGCGAGCGAGCAGTACTTC
CASSSREASEQYF
>14|TRBV5-1|NA|TRBJ2-7|TRBD1
TGCGCCAGCAGCTTCACAGGGGGGACCTACGAGCAGTACTTC
CASSFTGGTYEQYF
>15|TRBV6-5|NA|TRBJ2-4|TRBD1
TGTGCCAGCAGTCTCGGACAGGGGGCTCGAGACATTCAGTACTTC
CASSLGQGARDIQYF
>16|TRBV5-4|NA|TRBJ2-7|NA
TGTGCCAGCAGCTTAGTTCTTAGCGGAAGAACCTACGAGCAGTACTTC
CASSLVLSGRTYEQYF
>18|TRBV10-3|NA|TRBJ2-3|TRBD2
TGTGCCATCAGTGGTATATCCCCGGGACTAGCGGGGCCAGATACGCAGTATTTT
CAISGISPGLAGPDTQYF
>14|TRBV6-2/TRBV6-3|few|TRBJ1-6|NA
TGTGCCAGCAGTTGGGGGGGGTCTAATTCACCCCTCCACTTT
CASSWGGSNSPLHF
>15|TRBV5-4|NA|TRBJ2-5|TRBD2
TGTGCCAGCACCCCCGGCGGGGCGGGGGGAGAGACCCAGTACTTC
CASTPGGAGGETQYF
>15|TRBV11-2|NA|TRBJ2-2|NA
TGTGCCAGCAGCTTAGCGCTAGGGAACACCGGGGAGCTGTTTTTT
CASSLALGNTGELFF
>15|TRBV7-8|NA|TRBJ1-2|NA
TGTGCCAGCAGCCACGACAGAGTGACTAACTATGGCTACACCTTC
CASSHDRVTNYGYTF
>13|TRBV18|NA|TRBJ2-7|TRBD1
TGTGCCAGCTCACCCCGGGCAGGGGGCGAGCAGTACTTC
CASSPRAGGEQYF
>18|TRBV7-3|NA|TRBJ2-1|TRBD2
TGTGCCAGCAGCTCAGTTCGGACGTCCGGGGGGGCCGGCAATGAGCAGTTCTTC
CASSSVRTSGGAGNEQFF